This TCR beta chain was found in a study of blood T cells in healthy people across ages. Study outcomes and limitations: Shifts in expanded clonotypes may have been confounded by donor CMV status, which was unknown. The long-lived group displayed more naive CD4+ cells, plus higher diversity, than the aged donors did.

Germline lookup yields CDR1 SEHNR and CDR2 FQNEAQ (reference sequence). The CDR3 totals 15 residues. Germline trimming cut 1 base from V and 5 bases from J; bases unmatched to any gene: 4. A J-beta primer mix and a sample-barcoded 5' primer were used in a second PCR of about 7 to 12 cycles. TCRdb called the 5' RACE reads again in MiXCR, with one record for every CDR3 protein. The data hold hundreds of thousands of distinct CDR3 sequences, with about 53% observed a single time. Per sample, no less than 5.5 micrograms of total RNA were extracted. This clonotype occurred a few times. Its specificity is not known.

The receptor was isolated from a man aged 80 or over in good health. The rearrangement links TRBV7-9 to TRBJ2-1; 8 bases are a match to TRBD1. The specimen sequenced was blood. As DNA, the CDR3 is TGTGCCAGCAGCTTAGGGACAGGGTCCCACAATGAGCAGTTCTTC. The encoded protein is CASSLGTGSHNEQFF. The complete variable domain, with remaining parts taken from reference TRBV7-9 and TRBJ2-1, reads DTGVSQNPRHKITKRGQNVTFRCDPISEHNRLYWYRQTLGQGPEFLTYFQNEAQLEKSRLLSDRFSAERPKGSFSTLEIQRTEQGDSAMYLCASSLGTGSHNEQFFGPGTRLTVL.